Below are 3 T cell receptor beta chains sequenced from a single sample in a study of control samples from healthy donors and cancer patients. Some clones are missing from TCRdb's copy, which holds only in-frame ones; the method was immunoSEQ multiplex PCR. Of under 70,000 clones listed, just over 90% are singletons. The sequencing input was PBMCs. These receptor sequences come from a woman aged 45-59 years with colorectal cancer.

The chain joins TRBV11-2 to TRBJ2-1, with 10 bases matching TRBD2. CDR1 is SGHAT and CDR2 is FQNNGV in the germline V gene. The CDR3 runs to 15 residues. V trimming: 5 bases; J trimming: 9 bases; junction bases outside the gene matches: 10. This CDR3 is CASSRLSGRAGEQFF. The CDR3 region has the DNA TGTGCCAGCAGCCGACTGAGCGGGAGGGCTGGTGAGCAGTTCTTC.

This chain links TRBV7-6 with TRBJ1-2; 11 positions agree with TRBD1. The junction had 4 bases not matched to a gene; V was cut back by 5 bases and J by 2 bases. Germline values: CDR1 SGHVS, CDR2 FNYEAQ. The CDR3 is 15 amino acids. This chain's CDR3 is CASSPGTGGNYGYTF. The CDR3 nucleotides read TGTGCCAGCAGCCCAGGGACAGGGGGGAACTATGGCTACACCTTC. Full variable domain (missing parts from reference TRBV7-6 and TRBJ1-2): GAGVSQSPRYKVTKRGQDVALRCDPISGHVSLYWYRQALGQGPEFLTYFNYEAQQDKSGLPNDRFSAERPEGSISTLTIQRTEQRDSAMYRCASSPGTGGNYGYTFGSGTRLTVV.

There are a few counts of this clone. The V gene is TRBV4-1, the J gene TRBJ1-3; D not resolved. V dropped 0 bases and J dropped 0 bases, with 6 bases sitting between them. The length of the CDR3 is 15 residues. The germline V gene encodes CDR1 MGHRA and CDR2 YSYEKL. The CDR3 region is CASSQDSASGNTIYF. CDR3 coding DNA: TGCGCCAGCAGCCAAGATAGTGCCTCTGGAAACACCATATATTTT.